These 27 T cell receptor beta chains originate from one sample sequenced in a study of blood T cell repertoires in COVID-19. Data came from immunoSEQ multiplex PCR; TCRdb stores just in-frame clones and leaves some out. Among approximately 160,000 clones listed, approximately 80% were seen once. Sequenced sample: peripheral blood. These receptors all come from a woman aged 55-69 years with acute or convalescent COVID-19.

V is TRBV7-3 and J is TRBJ2-3; D gene ambiguous. Germline lookup yields CDR1 SGHTA and CDR2 FQGTGA. The germline V and J ends were trimmed by 6 bases and 0 bases, with 16 bases remaining between them. CDR3 length: 16 residues. CDR3 DNA sequence: TGTGCCAGCAGTTCGACGGGTTTAACTAGCACAGATACGCAGTATTTT. Translating gives CASSSTGLTSTDTQYF.

The V and J genes are TRBV7-2 and TRBJ1-1; 9 bases fit TRBD1. After removal of 1 base from V and 6 bases from J, the junction contained 6 bases not matched to a gene. The CDR3 loop spans 15 amino acids. From germline, CDR1 is SGHTA and CDR2 FQGNSA. CDR3 amino acids: CASSLGTGVRAEAFF. The DNA for the CDR3 is TGTGCCAGCAGCTTAGGGACAGGGGTGAGGGCTGAAGCTTTCTTT.

The chain links TRBV4-3 to TRBJ1-1; no clear D gene. Trimming removed 1 base from V and 1 base from J, with 16 bases in between. The CDR3 spans 17 residues. CDR1 and CDR2 from the germline V gene are LGHNA and YSLEER. In DNA form, the CDR3 reads TGCGCCAGCAGCCAAGCGAAAGGTAGGGCGGGGAACACTGAAGCTTTCTTT. Translation gives CASSQAKGRAGNTEAFF.

V usage is TRBV9 and J usage is TRBJ2-2; the match to TRBD1 covers 7 bases. The CDR3 has 17 residues. The V segment lost 4 bases and the J segment 8 bases; nucleotides outside the gene matches: 17. CDR1 and CDR2 from the germline V gene are SGDLS and YYNGEE. CDR3 residues: CASSTATGKRIEGELFF. The CDR3 DNA follows: TGTGCCAGCAGCACAGCGACAGGGAAACGGATTGAGGGGGAGCTGTTTTTT.

The rearrangement uses TRBV7-2 and TRBJ2-7; D remains unclear. Germline lookup yields CDR1 SGHTA and CDR2 FQGNSA. CDR3 size: 15 residues. Trimming removed 0 bases at V and 0 bases at J, with 9 bases between. In nucleotides, the CDR3 is TGTGCCAGCAGCTTAGCTTTGGGCAGCTCCTACGAGCAGTACTTC. Translating it yields CASSLALGSSYEQYF. The complete variable domain, with remaining parts taken from reference TRBV7-2 and TRBJ2-7, reads GAGVSQSPSNKVTEKGKDVELRCDPISGHTALYWYRQSLGQGLEFLIYFQGNSAPDKSGLPSDRFSAERTGGSVSTLTIQRTQQEDSAVYLCASSLALGSSYEQYFGPGTRLTVT.

The chain joins TRBV6-5 to TRBJ1-6; the match to TRBD1 covers 10 bases. This CDR3 comprises 16 residues. Germline-derived CDR1 and CDR2 are MNHEY and SVGAGI. V dropped 2 bases and J dropped 9; count of bases not matched to a gene: 7. The CDR3 spells CASSYRGQGSGSPLHF. Written as DNA, the CDR3 is TGTGCCAGCAGTTACCGGGGACAGGGGTCTGGTTCACCCCTCCACTTT.

This chain uses TRBV12-3 or TRBV12-4 with TRBJ1-2, with D hard to call. The CDR3 is 12 amino acids. Trimming removed 1 base at V and 8 bases at J, with 8 bases between. The DNA of the CDR3 is TGTGCCAGCAGTTTAGAAGTCGGGGGCTACACCTTC. Its translation: CASSLEVGGYTF.

The chain links TRBV6-1 to TRBJ1-3, with 8 bases fitting TRBD1. J was trimmed by 0 bases and V by 4 bases; bases with no gene match: 11. Germline lookup yields CDR1 MNHNS and CDR2 SASEGT. This CDR3 has 18 residues. The CDR3 bases are TGTGCCAGCAGTGCGCTCGGGACAGGAATGTACTCTGGAAACACCATATATTTT. Its protein product is CASSALGTGMYSGNTIYF.

This clone was seen just once. The chain couples TRBV6-5 to TRBJ2-7; D perhaps matches TRBD2 (5 bases). Germline CDR1 MNHEY, CDR2 SVGAGI. The V end lost 6 bases, the J end lost 5 bases, and 8 bases lay between the germline ends. The CDR3 runs 11 residues. CDR3 amino acids: CASSPRDEQYF. The DNA for the CDR3 is TGTGCCAGCAGCCCGAGGGACGAGCAGTACTTC.

V and J are TRBV5-4 and TRBJ2-5; 7 nucleotides agree with TRBD1. The germline CDR1 and CDR2 sequences are SGHNT and YYREEE (reference sequence). With V trimmed by 4 bases and J by 1 base, 13 bases remained unmatched. The CDR3 length is 17 residues. Written as DNA, the CDR3 is TGTGCCAGCAGCCTGACAGGGAAGGAGAGGATCCAAGAGACCCAGTACTTC. It encodes CASSLTGKERIQETQYF.

V is TRBV14 and J is TRBJ2-3, with 12 bases matching TRBD1. After removal of 1 base from V and 4 bases from J, the junction contained 3 bases not matched to a gene. Per the germline V gene, CDR1 is SGHDN and CDR2 is FVKESK. The CDR3 is made up of 16 amino acids. CDR3 DNA: TGTGCCAGCAGCCAAGGGGGGACAGGGGGCGCAGATACGCAGTATTTT. Translating gives CASSQGGTGGADTQYF.

The chain couples TRBV9 to TRBJ2-2, with 7 bases fitting TRBD1. Germline V gene data show CDR1 as SGDLS and CDR2 as YYNGEE. The CDR3 length is 16 residues. Unmatched junction bases numbered 5, after V lost 1 base and J lost 2 bases. In DNA, the CDR3 is TGTGCCAGCAGCGTAAGGGGACAGCTTAACACCGGGGAGCTGTTTTTT. Translated, it gives CASSVRGQLNTGELFF.

Here the CDR3 DNA reads TGCGCCAGCAGTCCGGGACAGGGGATCTATAATTCACCCCTCCACTTT. It specifies CASSPGQGIYNSPLHF. This chain connects TRBV5-1 to TRBJ1-6; 10 nucleotides align to TRBD1. The CDR3 covers 16 residues. CDR1 is SGHRS, CDR2 YFSETQ, per germline. The V and J ends lost 5 bases and 3 bases, in that order; junction bases with no gene match: 5.

This chain joins TRBV19 and TRBJ1-3; D call uncertain. CDR3 size: 18 residues. V was shortened by 4 bases and J by 0 bases, with 19 bases between the two germline ends. Germline assignment: CDR1 LNHDA and CDR2 SQIVND (reference sequence). CDR3 sequence: CASSTPPAQLFSGNTIYF. CDR3 in DNA: TGTGCCAGTAGTACCCCCCCCGCACAGCTTTTCTCTGGAAACACCATATATTTT. The variable domain in full, completed from reference TRBV19 and TRBJ1-3, reads DGGITQSPKYLFRKEGQNVTLSCEQNLNHDAMYWYRQDPGQGLRLIYYSQIVNDFQKGDIAEGYSVSREKKESFPLTVTSAQKNPTAFYLCASSTPPAQLFSGNTIYFGEGSWLTVV.

This sequence joins TRBV19 and TRBJ1-4; 9 bases are a match to TRBD1. The CDR3 totals 14 residues. The germline gives CDR1 LNHDA, CDR2 SQIVND (reference sequence). This chain's CDR3 is CAIQETGGSEKLFF. The CDR3 region has the DNA TGTGCGATACAAGAGACAGGGGGAAGTGAAAAACTGTTTTTT.

The chain recombines TRBV7-2 with TRBJ2-1; TRBD2 is a possible D gene (7 bases). The CDR3 totals 17 residues. Per the germline V gene, CDR1 is SGHTA and CDR2 is FQGNSA. The V end lost 5 bases, the J end lost 7 bases, and 24 bases lay between the germline ends. CDR3 coding DNA: TGTGCCAGCAGCCAGGCCCAAGGGGGAGGGCCACGGAATGAGCAGTTCTTC. It is translated as CASSQAQGGGPRNEQFF.

This chain connects TRBV19 to TRBJ2-2; 8 nucleotides align to TRBD1. This CDR3 comprises 15 residues. V was clipped by 4 bases and J by 6 bases; unmatched bases: 7. CDR1 and CDR2 (germline): LNHDA, SQIVND (reference sequence). The CDR3 loop reads CASSNRDRGSGELFF. CDR3 DNA: TGTGCCAGTAGTAACCGAGACAGGGGATCCGGGGAGCTGTTTTTT.

The J gene is TRBJ2-3, the V gene TRBV7-6, with D possibly being TRBD2 (5 bases). Germline V gene sequence: CDR1 SGHVS, CDR2 FNYEAQ. The CDR3 covers 15 residues. V was clipped by 2 bases and J by 6 bases, with 15 bases between them. The CDR3 spells CASSLSAARGDTQYF. CDR3 coding DNA: TGTGCCAGCAGCTTATCGGCGGCGCGAGGGGATACGCAGTATTTT.

The chain joins TRBV20-1 to TRBJ2-5; TRBD1 aligns across 9 bases. Germline CDR1 DFQATT, CDR2 SNEGSKA (reference sequence). This CDR3 has 15 residues. With V trimmed by 3 bases and J by 6 bases, 11 bases remained unmatched. The CDR3 region is CSASTSVTGGKTQYF. CDR3 DNA: TGCAGTGCTAGTACTTCCGTGACAGGGGGGAAGACCCAGTACTTC.

This clone appeared once. This rearrangement joins TRBV7-3 to TRBJ1-2; D is perhaps TRBD1 (6 bases). V was pared by 6 bases and J by 4 bases, with 12 bases between. Germline CDR1 is SGHTA and CDR2 is FQGTGA. The CDR3 has 13 residues. The CDR3 loop reads CASSPRGGYGYTF. The CDR3 DNA sequence: TGTGCCAGCAGTCCTAGAGGGGGCTATGGCTACACCTTC.

The genes are TRBV19 and TRBJ2-1; the D gene is possibly TRBD1 (6 bases). The CDR3 sequence is 18 residues long. The V end was cut by 9 bases, the J end by 7 bases, with 31 bases between. Germline V CDR1 and CDR2: LNHDA, SQIVND (reference sequence). The CDR3 DNA reads as TGTGCCAGCGGAGTCAGGAGAACAGGGAAGATGTATACAAATGAGCAGTTCTTC. Translation gives CASGVRRTGKMYTNEQFF.

This chain uses TRBV6-6 with TRBJ1-3, with TRBD1 matching over 9 bases. This CDR3 has 16 amino acids. Per germline, CDR1 MNHNY and CDR2 SVGAGI (reference sequence). The trim removed 0 bases at V and 6 bases at J, leaving 6 bases unmatched. CDR3 DNA sequence: TGTGCCAGCAGTTACTCGCATACAGGGGGCGAAAACACCATATATTTT. Translation: CASSYSHTGGENTIYF.

This CDR3 is CAIKGGGYGYTF. The CDR3 bases are TGTGCCATCAAGGGAGGGGGCTATGGCTACACCTTC. This chain links TRBV10-3 with TRBJ1-2, with D perhaps TRBD1 (6 bases). V lost 7 bases to trimming and J lost 4 bases, with 10 bases between them. The CDR3 contains 12 residues. Germline V lookup: CDR1 ENHRY, CDR2 SYGVKD.

This clone appeared a few times. The chain couples TRBV2 to TRBJ1-5, with a tentative D call TRBD1 (6 bases). V lost 7 bases and J lost 0, with 10 bases in between. The CDR3 covers 14 residues. Germline assignment: CDR1 SNHLY and CDR2 FYNNEI. DNA of the CDR3: TGTGCCAGCACCGACAGGCTTAGCAATCAGCCCCAGCATTTT. Its protein is CASTDRLSNQPQHF. The complete variable domain, with remaining parts taken from reference TRBV2 and TRBJ1-5, reads EPEVTQTPSHQVTQMGQEVILRCVPISNHLYFYWYRQILGQKVEFLVSFYNNEISEKSEIFDDQFSVERPDGSNFTLKIRSTKLEDSAMYFCASTDRLSNQPQHFGDGTRLSIL.

The rearrangement uses TRBV5-1 and TRBJ2-2; D not certain. The CDR3 runs to 15 residues. Looked up from germline, CDR1 is SGHRS and CDR2 is YFSETQ. V shed 1 base and J shed 8 bases, with 15 bases lying between them. The DNA for the CDR3 is TGCGCCAGCAGCTTGTCCACCCTAGTCGTTGGGGAGCTGTTTTTT. This encodes CASSLSTLVVGELFF.

A note on this clone: Additional DNA sequences in this sample encode the identical CDR3. The chain links TRBV18 to TRBJ1-6; no clear D gene. The CDR3 is 16 residues long. Germline assignment: CDR1 KGHSH and CDR2 LQKENI. Trimming took off 3 bases at V and 0 bases at J, with 9 bases between the two ends. The CDR3 sequence: CASSPTPSSYNSPLHF. The DNA of the CDR3 is TGTGCCAGCTCACCTACCCCTAGCTCCTATAATTCACCCCTCCACTTT.

As for this clone: The CDR3 ends on some other residue instead of the conserved phenylalanine or tryptophan, so this is likely a read error. The DNA is omitted, as the CDR3 cannot be located on it reliably, and the CDR3 follows TCRdb's listing. This rearrangement joins TRBV6-2 or TRBV6-3 to TRBJ1-2; the D segment call TRBD1 is taken from the table without a DNA check. Germline CDR1 reads MNHEY; CDR2 reads SVGEGT. The CDR3 length is 13 residues, termini included. CDR3 amino acids: CASSYTGQGSALN.